This TCR beta chain was observed in a study of chemoradiotherapy in HPV16-positive cancers (dated by TCRdb to about 2022). Background on the whole study: Candidate HPV-specific T-cell clones and common TCR motifs were defined through functional T-cell assays on cells from two HPV16-positive patients. TCR repertoires from some 90 patients with HPV-related cancers were then used to track the candidate HPV-specific TCRs and motifs. The study asked whether T-cell immunity against the HPV oncoproteins E6 and E7 changes during chemoradiotherapy and whether it affects survival. The investigation overall reported the following: Among HPV16-positive patients, expansion of HPV-responsive T cells during chemoradiotherapy was associated with better recurrence-free survival. The functional definition of HPV-specific T cells was derived from only a couple of HPV16-positive patients, and the survival association was reported for HPV16-positive patients. Expansion of candidate HPV-specific clones and E7-related TCR motifs was observed in the tumor microenvironment during treatment, whereas no such expansion was observed for non-HPV-specific T cells.

Because repertoires were sampled repeatedly during chemoradiotherapy, clonal expansion in the tumor microenvironment could be followed. The method behind the library was the immunoSEQ multiplex PCR assay. TCRdb took this table from immuneACCESS and kept in-frame rearrangements with V and J called. Such tables lack part of the clones; where checked against another copy, unresolved V genes explain under half of the gap, and the rest is unexplained. The sample profile shows approximately 5,900 clones; around 73% of them were found once. 11% of the sample rests with the top ten. For this clone: Its target antigen remains unknown. No base quality information exists; no much larger clone differs at one position.

The CDR3 runs 17 residues from the cysteine to the phenylalanine. Only the CDR3 part of the read is kept: 51 bases, read in frame from the first base. After removal of 6 bases from V and 4 bases from J, the junction retains 9 bases not matched to a gene. The germline V gene encodes CDR1 LNHDA and CDR2 SQIVND (reference sequence). Recombination joined TRBV19 with TRBJ2-6; a stretch of 10 junction bases matches TRBD1. This TCR was sampled from a human donor with HPV-associated anogenital cancer. Sample collection occurred from a patient who underwent chemoradiotherapy. The bases are TGTGCCAGTAGGGAGACAGGGGGCGCAGAGGGGGCCAACGTCCTGACTTTC. Its protein is CASRETGGAEGANVLTF. With the rest looked up from the reference TRBV19 and TRBJ2-6 genes rather than sequenced, the full variable domain is DGGITQSPKYLFRKEGQNVTLSCEQNLNHDAMYWYRQDPGQGLRLIYYSQIVNDFQKGDIAEGYSVSREKKESFPLTVTSAQKNPTAFYLCASRETGGAEGANVLTFGAGSRLTVL.